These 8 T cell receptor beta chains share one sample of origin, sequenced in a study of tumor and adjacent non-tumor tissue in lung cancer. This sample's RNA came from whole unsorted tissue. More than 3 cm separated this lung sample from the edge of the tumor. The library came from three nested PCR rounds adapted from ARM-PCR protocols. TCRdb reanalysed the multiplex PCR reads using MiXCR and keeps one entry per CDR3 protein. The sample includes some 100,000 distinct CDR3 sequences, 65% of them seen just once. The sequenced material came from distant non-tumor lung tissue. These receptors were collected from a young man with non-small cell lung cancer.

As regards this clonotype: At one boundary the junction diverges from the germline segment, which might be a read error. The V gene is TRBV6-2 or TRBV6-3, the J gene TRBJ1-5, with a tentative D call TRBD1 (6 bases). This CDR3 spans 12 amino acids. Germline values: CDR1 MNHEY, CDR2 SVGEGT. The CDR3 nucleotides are TGTGCAAGCAGGCGGGGGCATCAGCCCCAGCATTTT. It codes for CASRRGHQPQHF.

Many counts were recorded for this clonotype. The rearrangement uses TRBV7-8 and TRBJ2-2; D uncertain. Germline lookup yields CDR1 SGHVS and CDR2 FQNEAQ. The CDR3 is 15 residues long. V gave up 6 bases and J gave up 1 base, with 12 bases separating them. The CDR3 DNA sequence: TGTGCCAGCAGTTTCGAGACCATGAACACCGGGGAGCTGTTTTTT. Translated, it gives CASSFETMNTGELFF.

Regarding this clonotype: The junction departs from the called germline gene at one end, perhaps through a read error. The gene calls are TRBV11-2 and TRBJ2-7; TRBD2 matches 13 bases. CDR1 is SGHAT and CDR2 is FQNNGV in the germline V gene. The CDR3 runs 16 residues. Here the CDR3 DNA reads TGTGCCAGCAGCCTCGGGACTAGCGGGGCCGCCTACGAGGAGTACTTC. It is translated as CASSLGTSGAAYEEYF.

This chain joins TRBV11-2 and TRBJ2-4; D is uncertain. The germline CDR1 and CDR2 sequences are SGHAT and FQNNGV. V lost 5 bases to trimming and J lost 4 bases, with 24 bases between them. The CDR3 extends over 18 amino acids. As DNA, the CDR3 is TGTGCCAGCAGCGCGAGACTGCGGAAGGTCGAGTCTAAAAACATTCAGTACTTC. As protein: CASSARLRKVESKNIQYF.

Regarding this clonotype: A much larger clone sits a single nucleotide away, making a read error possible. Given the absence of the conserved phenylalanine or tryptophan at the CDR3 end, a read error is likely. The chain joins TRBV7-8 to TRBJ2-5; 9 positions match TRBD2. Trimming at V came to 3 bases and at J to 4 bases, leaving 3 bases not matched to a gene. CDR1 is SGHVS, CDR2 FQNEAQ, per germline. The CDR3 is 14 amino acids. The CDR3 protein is CASSFAGGPETQYI. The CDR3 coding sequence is TGTGCCAGCAGCTTTGCGGGGGGGCCAGAGACCCAGTACATC.

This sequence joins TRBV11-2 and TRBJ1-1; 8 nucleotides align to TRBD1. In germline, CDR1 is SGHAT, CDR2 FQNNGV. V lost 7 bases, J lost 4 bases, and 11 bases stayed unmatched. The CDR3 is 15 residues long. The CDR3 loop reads CASNPRGQVATEAFF. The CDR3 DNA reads TGTGCCAGCAACCCCCGGGGACAGGTGGCCACTGAAGCTTTCTTT.

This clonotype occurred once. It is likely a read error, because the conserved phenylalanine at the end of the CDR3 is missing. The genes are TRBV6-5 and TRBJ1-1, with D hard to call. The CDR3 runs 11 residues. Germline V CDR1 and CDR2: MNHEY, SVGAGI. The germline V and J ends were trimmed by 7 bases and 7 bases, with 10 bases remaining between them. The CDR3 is CASTSSLEAFY. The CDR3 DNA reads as TGTGCCAGCACTTCGTCCCTTGAAGCTTTCTAT.

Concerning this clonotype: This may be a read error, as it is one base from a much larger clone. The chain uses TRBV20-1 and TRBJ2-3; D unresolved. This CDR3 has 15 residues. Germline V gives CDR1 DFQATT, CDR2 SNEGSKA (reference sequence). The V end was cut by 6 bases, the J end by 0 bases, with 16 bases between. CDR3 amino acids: CSAESRETSTDTQYF. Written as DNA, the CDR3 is TGCAGTGCGGAATCGAGAGAAACTAGCACAGATACGCAGTATTTT.